The clone carrying this T cell receptor beta chain was picked up a small number of times. Its antigen remains unidentified. TCRdb reprocessed the RT-PCR reads with MiXCR, giving one entry per CDR3 protein. The sample carries fewer than 650,000 distinct CDR3 sequences, 13% recorded once. The data originate from a study of response to subunit inactivated influenza vaccine. Regarding the study as a whole: Authors suggested seasonal influenza vaccinations each recruit few new T cells.

The CDR3 totals 14 residues. Germline CDR1 SGHRS, CDR2 YFSETQ. V shed 8 bases and J 4 bases; nucleotides not matched to a gene: 10. This receptor was identified in a man aged 50-60 years who received an inactivated influenza vaccine. Sequencing was performed on PBMCs from blood, taken more than 35 days after vaccination. The chain links TRBV5-1 to TRBJ2-5; TRBD2 agrees at 8 bases. The CDR3 spells CASRGLVIGETQYF. Written as DNA, the CDR3 is TGCGCCAGTAGGGGACTAGTCATAGGAGAGACCCAGTACTTC.